This T cell receptor beta chain originates from a study of blood T cell repertoires in COVID-19. Overall study: Samples of COVID-19 (acute and convalescent) were obtained from the United States, Italy and Spain.

Some clones are missing from TCRdb's copy, which holds only in-frame ones; the method was immunoSEQ multiplex PCR. The sample has some 50,000 clones; around 86% are singletons. CDR1 and CDR2 from the germline V gene are LGHNA and YNFKEQ. Trimming removed 0 bases from V and 0 bases from J; junction bases left unmatched: 8. This CDR3 region has 20 residues. The origin of this receptor is a human donor in a cohort sampled during active COVID-19. Sequenced material: peripheral blood. The chain links TRBV4-2 to TRBJ2-4; 13 nucleotides line up with TRBD2. The CDR3 coding sequence is TGTGCCAGCAGCCAAGACGGGACTAGCGGGGCGCAACTAGCCAAAAACATTCAGTACTTC. Translating it yields CASSQDGTSGAQLAKNIQYF.